This T cell receptor beta chain appears in the sequencing data of a study of chemoradiotherapy in HPV16-positive cancers. Method: immunoSEQ multiplex PCR; TCRdb's copy keeps in-frame clones and lacks some. The sample lists fewer than 15,000 clones; approximately 86% were seen once. The CDR3 runs 14 residues. The germline V gene has CDR1 SEHNR and CDR2 FQNEAQ (reference sequence). V dropped 6 bases and J dropped 1 base, with 10 bases sitting between them. The sample in question was blood, obtained from a patient who underwent chemoradiotherapy. The chain is built from TRBV7-9 and TRBJ1-5; D is ambiguous. The sequence derives from a human donor with HPV-associated anogenital cancer. Written as DNA, the CDR3 is TGTGCCAGCAGAGGCCCGGAGAGCAATCAGCCCCAGCATTTT. As protein: CASRGPESNQPQHF.